This passage covers 3 T cell receptor beta chains from one sample sequenced in a study of T-cell reconstitution after alpha-beta-depleted transplantation in children. A library of TCRbeta sequences, prepared with unique molecular identifiers, was generated. One entry per CDR3 protein, called by TCRdb with MiXCR from the PCR reads. This table has fewer than 400,000 distinct CDR3 sequences, approximately 23% appearing once. This specimen consisted of PBMCs, mostly from graft donor cells, obtained 180 days after TCRalphabeta/CD19-depleted stem cell transplant. These TCRs come from a male patient under 18 who had a stem cell transplant for acute lymphoblastic leukemia, so the T cells may come from the graft donor.

The CDR3 nucleotides read TGCGCCAGCAGCAGATCCCTTGGCGGAGCCCCCACAGATACGCAGTATTTT. Translation: CASSRSLGGAPTDTQYF. The chain uses TRBV5-1 and TRBJ2-3; no firm D call. V dropped 4 bases and J dropped 2 bases, with 20 bases sitting between them. Per the germline V gene, CDR1 is SGHRS and CDR2 is YFSETQ. The CDR3 runs 17 residues.

This clonotype was picked up a small number of times. The genes are TRBV7-6 and TRBJ2-5; D is possibly TRBD1 or TRBD2 (5 bases each). The CDR3 spans 16 residues. Trimming shortened V by 5 bases and J by 5 bases, and 21 bases separated the two germline ends. Germline-derived CDR1 and CDR2 are SGHVS and FNYEAQ. The DNA for the CDR3 is TGTGCCAGCAGCATATGGGGACGCACCTTGGAGGAGACCCAGTACTTC. Translation: CASSIWGRTLEETQYF.

The gene calls are TRBV5-1 and TRBJ2-1; 9 nucleotides match TRBD2. Germline lookup yields CDR1 SGHRS and CDR2 YFSETQ. The CDR3 contains 17 residues. Trimming took 2 bases from V and 3 from J; bases not matched to a gene: 9. The CDR3 DNA is TGCGCCAGCAGCTTAAGGAGCGGGAGGCCGGGCTACAATGAGCAGTTCTTC. It is translated as CASSLRSGRPGYNEQFF.